This TCR beta chain was identified during a study of blood T cells in healthy people across ages. Germline values: CDR1 MNHNS, CDR2 SASEGT. The germline V and J ends were trimmed by 2 bases and 1 base, with 11 bases remaining between them. The CDR3 extends over 15 amino acids. A second about 7 to 12 cycle PCR used barcoded and J-beta primers. TCRdb reprocessed the 5' RACE reads via MiXCR and lists one record per CDR3 protein. The table lists hundreds of thousands of distinct CDR3 sequences, roughly three fifths of them singletons, with 25% to 30% in the top ten. Every sample gave at least 5.5 micrograms of total RNA when it was extracted.

Sequencing was carried out using blood. This TCR was sampled from a man between 40 and 49 years old in good health. The J gene is TRBJ2-5, the V gene TRBV6-1; D is uncertain. The DNA of the CDR3 is TGTGCCAGCAGTGAACGAAGGGTGGGCCAAGAGACCCAGTACTTC. It codes for CASSERRVGQETQYF.